One sample yielded the 26 T cell receptor beta chains listed below, sequenced in a study of early T cells in non-severe SARS-CoV-2 infection. TCRdb redid the calling of the 5' RACE reads with MiXCR, one entry per CDR3 protein. The table has about 69,000 distinct CDR3 sequences, roughly 13% seen once. Sequencing was carried out using whole blood. Receptor source: an adult who was a healthcare worker with PCR-confirmed SARS-CoV-2 infection or an uninfected control (not recorded which).

The J gene is TRBJ1-4, the V gene TRBV5-1, with 8 bases that match TRBD1. CDR1 and CDR2 (germline): SGHRS, YFSETQ. The ends lost 0 bases at V and 7 bases at J; junction bases unmatched: 2. This CDR3 contains 14 residues. CDR3 sequence reads: CASSLGTGIEKLFF. The CDR3 coding sequence is TGCGCCAGCAGCTTGGGGACAGGGATTGAAAAACTGTTTTTT.

The chain employs TRBV6-6 and TRBJ1-5; D might be TRBD1 (6 bases). The V end lost 0 bases, the J end lost 4 bases, and 13 bases lay between the germline ends. Germline CDR1 reads MNHNY; CDR2 reads SVGAGI (reference sequence). The CDR3 runs 16 residues. This CDR3 reads CASSYSPSGANQPQHF. In DNA, the CDR3 is TGTGCCAGCAGTTACTCACCGTCAGGGGCTAATCAGCCCCAGCATTTT.

V is TRBV4-3 and J is TRBJ1-6, with TRBD1 matching over 7 bases. This CDR3 is 17 amino acids long. V lost 0 bases, J lost 6 bases, and 8 bases stayed unmatched. The germline CDR1 and CDR2 sequences are LGHNA and YSLEER. For the CDR3, the DNA is TGCGCCAGCAGCCAAGATATATCGACAGGGCTTAATTCACCCCTCCACTTT. It codes for CASSQDISTGLNSPLHF.

The count of this clonotype is one. The chain joins TRBV29-1 to TRBJ1-2; D unresolved. Looked up from germline, CDR1 is SQVTM and CDR2 is ANQGSEA. The germline V and J ends were trimmed by 1 base and 7 bases, with 7 bases remaining between them. The CDR3 is 11 residues long. This CDR3 is CSVEGLVGYTF. The DNA for the CDR3 is TGCAGCGTTGAAGGTCTGGTTGGCTACACCTTC.

This clonotype occurred many times. J is TRBJ1-2 and V is TRBV6-6; 7 bases agree with TRBD1. CDR1 is MNHNY and CDR2 is SVGAGI in the germline V gene (reference sequence). This CDR3 region has 12 residues. The ends lost 6 bases at V and 8 bases at J; junction bases unmatched: 6. DNA for the CDR3: TGTGCCAGCAGGCTCGGGACAGCCGGCTACACCTTC. Translated: CASRLGTAGYTF.

With regard to this clonotype: One end of the junction varies from germline; a read error may be responsible. CDR3 bases: TGTGCCAGCAGCTTATCTGGGTACCAAGAGACCCAGTACTTC. Amino acids: CASSLSGYQETQYF. This chain uses TRBV27 with TRBJ2-5, with no clear D. CDR1 is MNHEY and CDR2 is SMNVEV in the germline V gene (reference sequence). CDR3 length: 14 residues.

This clonotype was recorded at least ten times. This chain uses TRBV19 with TRBJ1-5; weak D call: TRBD1 (6 bases). Trimming took 3 bases from V and 4 from J, leaving 10 bases between them. The CDR3 runs 14 residues. From germline, CDR1 is LNHDA and CDR2 SQIVND (reference sequence). CDR3 loop: CASSMRGFNQPQHF. The CDR3, as DNA: TGTGCCAGTAGTATGAGGGGGTTTAATCAGCCCCAGCATTTT.

The V gene is TRBV5-1, the J gene TRBJ2-1; TRBD1 matches 9 bases. V lost 3 bases and J lost 6; bases outside the gene matches: 1. The germline V gene encodes CDR1 SGHRS and CDR2 YFSETQ. The length of the CDR3 is 13 residues. CDR3 loop: CASSWDRANEQFF. DNA for the CDR3: TGCGCCAGCAGCTGGGACAGGGCCAATGAGCAGTTCTTC.

The sample holds a few counts of this clonotype. V gene TRBV29-1 combines with J gene TRBJ2-3, with no clear D. The germline CDR1 and CDR2 sequences are SQVTM and ANQGSEA. The CDR3 loop spans 13 amino acids. V lost 6 bases to trimming and J lost 6 bases, with 16 bases between them. For the CDR3, the DNA is TGCAGCGTCCCCGCGATGGGGTTGGATACGCAGTATTTT. Its protein product is CSVPAMGLDTQYF.

In DNA form, the CDR3 reads TGTGCCAGCAGCAGTCTTTTAGGGACGGGACAGCCCCAGCATTTT. As protein: CASSSLLGTGQPQHF. The chain links TRBV6-2 or TRBV6-3 to TRBJ1-5; tentatively, D is TRBD1 (5 bases). Germline assignment: CDR1 MNHEY and CDR2 SVGEGT. V was clipped by 6 bases and J by 7 bases, with 19 bases between them. The CDR3 covers 15 residues.

This clonotype was detected a few times. The rearrangement links TRBV4-3 to TRBJ1-5; unclear D gene. This CDR3 has 15 amino acids. Germline V gives CDR1 LGHNA, CDR2 YSLEER. V gave up 4 bases and J gave up 0 bases, with 10 bases separating them. In DNA form, the CDR3 reads TGCGCCAGCAGCCCCAGCATGAATAGCAATCAGCCCCAGCATTTT. Protein sequence: CASSPSMNSNQPQHF.

The rearrangement joins TRBV20-1 to TRBJ1-3; no firm D call. Germline V gives CDR1 DFQATT, CDR2 SNEGSKA (reference sequence). The CDR3 is made up of 14 amino acids. V lost 6 bases to trimming and J lost 3 bases, with 15 bases between them. The CDR3 DNA reads TGCAGTGCAGCTGAGAGGATCAATGGAAACACCATATATTTT. This translates into CSAAERINGNTIYF.

This chain connects TRBV6-6 to TRBJ1-6; D perhaps matches TRBD1 (5 bases). From germline, CDR1 is MNHNY and CDR2 SVGAGI (reference sequence). The CDR3 has 11 residues. V was trimmed by 6 bases and J by 8 bases, leaving 5 bases between them. The CDR3 DNA follows: TGTGCCAGCAGGACAGATTCACCCCTCCACTTT. This encodes CASRTDSPLHF.

This clonotype was found many times. The rearrangement links TRBV11-2 to TRBJ2-7; D is uncertain. Trimming left V 4 bases short and J 6 bases short, with 7 bases between. The CDR3 totals 11 residues. CDR1 and CDR2 (germline): SGHAT, FQNNGV. The chain's CDR3 is CASSWLGEQYF. CDR3 DNA sequence: TGTGCCAGCAGCTGGCTGGGCGAGCAGTACTTC.

Only a few counts were recorded for this clonotype. DNA of the CDR3: TGTGCCAGCAAGTACAGGACCACTGAAGCTTTCTTT. Its translation is CASKYRTTEAFF. The chain carries TRBV6-1 and TRBJ1-1, with D possibly matching TRBD1 (5 bases). This CDR3 comprises 12 residues. The V and J ends lost 7 bases and 4 bases respectively, with 10 bases between them. Germline CDR1 MNHNS, CDR2 SASEGT.

The chain carries TRBV18 and TRBJ2-3; TRBD2 is a possible D gene (5 bases). V shed 5 bases and J shed 2 bases, with 8 bases lying between them. There are 13 residues in the CDR3. CDR1 is KGHSH, CDR2 LQKENI, per germline. The CDR3 DNA sequence: TGTGCCAGCTCATCGGGGAACACAGATACGCAGTATTTT. It is translated as CASSSGNTDTQYF.

This chain links TRBV10-3 with TRBJ2-1, with a weak D call TRBD1 (5 bases). The V gene's germline CDR1 is ENHRY and CDR2 SYGVKD. This CDR3 has 14 residues. Trimming removed 7 bases at V and 5 bases at J, with 15 bases between. In DNA form, the CDR3 reads TGTGCCATCACCCGAGACAGAAACAACAATGAGCAGTTCTTC. As protein: CAITRDRNNNEQFF.

There are a few counts of this clonotype. The chain links TRBV20-1 to TRBJ2-3; perhaps TRBD2 as D (6 bases). Germline loops: CDR1 DFQATT, CDR2 SNEGSKA (reference sequence). Trimming cost V 1 base and J 5 bases, with 19 bases left between them. The CDR3 is 16 residues long. The DNA for the CDR3 is TGCAGTGCTAGAGTCGTGGACTACGCCGGCGTAGATACGCAGTATTTT. This sequence encodes CSARVVDYAGVDTQYF.

There are many counts of this clonotype. This rearrangement joins TRBV12-3 or TRBV12-4 to TRBJ1-1, with no clear D. V gave up 4 bases and J gave up 0 bases, with 6 bases separating them. This CDR3 has 13 amino acids. The CDR3 spells CASSYSLNTEAFF. The CDR3 DNA sequence: TGTGCCAGCAGTTACAGTTTGAACACTGAAGCTTTCTTT.

V and J are TRBV15 and TRBJ2-5, with D tentatively TRBD1 (5 bases). The ends were cut back, 10 bases at V and 0 bases at J, with 12 bases in the middle. Germline V gene data show CDR1 as LNHNV and CDR2 as YYDKDF (reference sequence). The length of the CDR3 is 13 residues. CDR3 amino acids: CAIQWGYQETQYF. DNA of the CDR3: TGTGCCATCCAGTGGGGCTACCAAGAGACCCAGTACTTC.

The sample holds a few counts of this clonotype. The gene calls are TRBV11-2 and TRBJ2-7; 9 positions match TRBD1. Germline values: CDR1 SGHAT, CDR2 FQNNGV. The CDR3 runs 16 residues. The trim removed 2 bases at V and 5 bases at J, leaving 10 bases unmatched. The CDR3 loop is CASSLREDRGPDEQYF. The CDR3 DNA reads as TGTGCCAGCAGCTTAAGGGAGGACAGGGGACCCGACGAGCAGTACTTC.

This clonotype was observed at least ten times. The chain combines TRBV11-2 with TRBJ2-1; TRBD1 is a possible D gene (5 bases). The CDR3 covers 12 residues. The germline V and J ends were trimmed by 4 bases and 7 bases, with 8 bases remaining between them. CDR1 and CDR2 (germline): SGHAT, FQNNGV. CDR3: CASSSGRNEQFF. CDR3 DNA: TGTGCCAGCAGCTCAGGGCGGAATGAGCAGTTCTTC.

This clonotype was found many times. The chain couples TRBV7-9 to TRBJ2-1, with 11 bases fitting TRBD1. Germline CDR1 is SEHNR and CDR2 is FQNEAQ (reference sequence). The CDR3 runs 16 residues. With V trimmed by 5 bases and J by 4 bases, 7 bases remained unmatched. The CDR3 sequence: CASSQGTGGLYNEQFF. In DNA, the CDR3 is TGTGCCAGCAGCCAAGGGACAGGGGGGCTTTACAATGAGCAGTTCTTC.

The chain carries TRBV20-1 and TRBJ2-1; 13 positions agree with TRBD2. V trimming: 2 bases; J trimming: 9 bases; junction bases outside the gene matches: 4. The CDR3 contains 14 residues. The germline gives CDR1 DFQATT, CDR2 SNEGSKA (reference sequence). CDR3 loop: CSARRTSGGIEQFF. The CDR3 bases are TGCAGTGCTAGACGGACTAGCGGGGGCATTGAGCAGTTCTTC.

As DNA, the CDR3 is TGTGCCAGCAGCTTAGACAGGGGCCCCACCGGGGAGCTGTTTTTT. Translated: CASSLDRGPTGELFF. The V call is TRBV7-3, the J call TRBJ2-2, with 8 nucleotides matching TRBD1. The CDR3 loop spans 15 amino acids. CDR1 is SGHTA, CDR2 FQGTGA, per germline. With V trimmed by 2 bases and J by 4 bases, 3 bases remained unmatched.

There are a few counts of this clonotype. This chain connects TRBV29-1 to TRBJ1-2; TRBD1 is a possible D gene (5 bases). CDR3 length: 13 residues. CDR1 and CDR2 (germline): SQVTM, ANQGSEA. Trimming left V 6 bases short and J 5 bases short, with 16 bases between. For the CDR3, the DNA is TGCAGCGTCCTCTTAAGGGACCCGTATGGCTACACCTTC. It codes for CSVLLRDPYGYTF.